This entry lists 32 T cell receptor beta chains sequenced from one sample in a study of CD8 T cells in Susac syndrome. It was with random hexamers that about 0.45 to 1 ug RNA was reverse transcribed. TCRdb fed the immunoSEQ multiplex PCR reads into MiXCR, producing one record per CDR3 protein. The repertoire holds more than 95,000 distinct CDR3 sequences, with around 92% as singletons. Sequenced material: CD4+ T cells from PBMCs. The receptors stem from a human donor with multiple sclerosis.

The chain employs TRBV7-6 and TRBJ1-6; 9 bases align to TRBD1. From germline, CDR1 is SGHVS and CDR2 FNYEAQ. J lost 9 bases, V lost 5 bases, and 2 bases had no gene match. CDR3 length: 13 residues. The CDR3 spells CASSGTGTSPLHF. CDR3 bases: TGTGCCAGCAGCGGGACAGGGACTTCACCCCTCCACTTT.

The rearrangement links TRBV20-1 to TRBJ2-7; 13 bases align to TRBD2. V lost 4 bases and J lost 3; bases outside the gene matches: 6. Germline V CDR1 and CDR2: DFQATT, SNEGSKA (reference sequence). This CDR3 contains 15 residues. CDR3 in amino acids: CSAISGTSGVYEQYF. The CDR3 nucleotides are TGCAGTGCTATATCCGGGACTAGCGGGGTCTACGAGCAGTACTTC.

This clonotype was observed a single time. The chain is built from TRBV9 and TRBJ1-1, with no clear D. Trimming shortened V by 4 bases and J by 5 bases, and 15 bases separated the two germline ends. There are 14 residues in the CDR3. Germline lookup yields CDR1 SGDLS and CDR2 YYNGEE. The chain's CDR3 is CASSTEGFGTEAFF. The CDR3 nucleotides are TGTGCCAGCAGCACAGAGGGATTTGGGACTGAAGCTTTCTTT.

This chain uses TRBV6-1 with TRBJ2-4, with 14 bases lining up with TRBD2. The V and J ends lost 6 bases and 8 bases, in that order; junction bases with no gene match: 9. The CDR3 has 16 residues. Germline V gene sequence: CDR1 MNHNS, CDR2 SASEGT. The CDR3 region has the DNA TGTGCCAGCAGCAGAGGACTAGCGGGGGGCAGGGACATTCAGTACTTC. This sequence encodes CASSRGLAGGRDIQYF.

V usage is TRBV4-1 and J usage is TRBJ1-4, with D possibly TRBD1 on 6 matching bases. The V gene lost 3 bases and the J gene lost 8 bases, with 13 bases spanning the gap. Germline V gene lookup returns CDR1 MGHRA and CDR2 YSYEKL. There are 14 residues in the CDR3. The CDR3 DNA reads as TGCGCCAGCAGCCAGACAGGCCCAGCGGAAAAACTGTTTTTT. It codes for CASSQTGPAEKLFF.

The chain combines TRBV7-2 with TRBJ2-7; 9 nucleotides align to TRBD1. This CDR3 has 15 amino acids. J gave up 3 bases and V 1 base, and 4 bases lay outside the gene matches. Germline CDR1 SGHTA, CDR2 FQGNSA. CDR3 protein: CASSLVGQGLYEQYF. The CDR3 DNA follows: TGTGCCAGCAGCTTAGTGGGACAGGGCCTCTACGAGCAGTACTTC.

The V gene is TRBV14, the J gene TRBJ1-3; TRBD1 is a possible D gene (5 bases). Germline V gene lookup returns CDR1 SGHDN and CDR2 FVKESK. The CDR3 runs 13 residues. With 8 bases removed from V and 0 bases from J, the gap between germline ends came to 8 bases. CDR3 region: CASGHFSGNTIYF. As DNA, the CDR3 is TGTGCCAGCGGACACTTCTCTGGAAACACCATATATTTT.

This chain uses TRBV15 with TRBJ2-2; D uncertain. CDR1 is LNHNV, CDR2 YYDKDF, per germline (reference sequence). The CDR3 is 15 residues long. V was shortened by 6 bases and J by 2 bases, with 13 bases between the two germline ends. The CDR3 sequence: CATRPPTGNTGELFF. CDR3 DNA sequence: TGTGCCACCAGGCCTCCAACCGGTAACACCGGGGAGCTGTTTTTT.

This chain joins TRBV6-6 and TRBJ2-7, with a tentative D call TRBD1 (6 bases). The CDR3 runs 15 residues. V was pared by 0 bases and J by 5 bases, with 14 bases between. The germline CDR1 and CDR2 sequences are MNHNY and SVGAGI (reference sequence). The CDR3 DNA sequence: TGTGCCAGCAGTTACTCCAGGGGCGATCAGAACGAGCAGTACTTC. This codes for CASSYSRGDQNEQYF.

This sequence joins TRBV2 and TRBJ1-6; D may be TRBD1 (6 bases). The V end lost 10 bases, the J end lost 8 bases, and 21 bases lay between the germline ends. The CDR3 consists of 15 residues. Germline loops: CDR1 SNHLY, CDR2 FYNNEI. The CDR3 nucleotides read TGTGCCACGACCAATTCTGGGACAAGGGATTCACCCCTCCACTTT. This translates into CATTNSGTRDSPLHF.

The chain uses TRBV4-3 and TRBJ1-1; D gene unclear. Per germline, CDR1 LGHNA and CDR2 YSLEER. V lost 2 bases to trimming and J lost 7 bases, with 17 bases between them. CDR3 length: 15 residues. This chain's CDR3 is CASSQNSALLGEAFF. The DNA of the CDR3 is TGCGCCAGCAGCCAAAACTCAGCACTTCTGGGTGAAGCTTTCTTT.

This clonotype occurred once. Here the CDR3 reads CASSARMDRGTEAFF. The CDR3 DNA reads TGTGCCAGCAGCGCCCGCATGGACAGGGGAACTGAAGCTTTCTTT. V usage is TRBV14 and J usage is TRBJ1-1; 9 bases line up with TRBD1. CDR3 length equals 15 residues. Germline CDR1 reads SGHDN; CDR2 reads FVKESK. Trimming cost V 5 bases and J 5 bases; bases outside gene matches: 9.

This clonotype was seen just once. The genes are TRBV25-1 and TRBJ1-6; possible D gene TRBD1, 5 bases. Germline CDR1 MGHDK, CDR2 SYGVNS. V was cut by 0 bases and J by 10 bases, with 16 bases left in between. The CDR3 is 16 residues long. CDR3 sequence (DNA): TGTGCCAGCAGTGAATATCGAGTGGGGGTTGGGTCACCCCTCCACTTT. Translated: CASSEYRVGVGSPLHF.

This chain joins TRBV7-2 and TRBJ2-3; a weak D match, TRBD1 (6 bases). The CDR3 has 13 amino acids. Germline CDR1 SGHTA, CDR2 FQGNSA. V gave up 10 bases and J gave up 4 bases, with 15 bases separating them. CDR3 nucleotide sequence: TGTGCCACCGGGACACCGAGCGCAGATACGCAGTATTTT. Translating gives CATGTPSADTQYF.

The chain combines TRBV10-3 with TRBJ2-7, with D unresolved. V shed 0 bases and J shed 1 base, with 16 bases lying between them. This CDR3 has 17 amino acids. Germline CDR1 and CDR2: ENHRY and SYGVKD. The CDR3 region is CAISESSLSGKSYEQYF. CDR3 sequence (DNA): TGTGCCATCAGTGAGTCGAGTTTAAGTGGGAAGTCCTACGAGCAGTACTTC.

This chain connects TRBV12-3 or TRBV12-4 to TRBJ1-2, with D possibly TRBD1 on 6 matching bases. The CDR3 is 14 residues long. V lost 3 bases, J lost 3 bases, and 11 bases lay in between. In DNA form, the CDR3 reads TGTGCCAGCAGTTTGCAGGGGCCAGACTATGGCTACACCTTC. Its protein is CASSLQGPDYGYTF.

V gene TRBV12-3 or TRBV12-4 combines with J gene TRBJ2-5, with D unresolved. CDR3 length equals 13 residues. The V gene lost 2 bases and the J gene lost 3 bases, with 7 bases spanning the gap. The DNA of the CDR3 is TGTGCCAGCAGTTTAAACGCTAAAGAGACCCAGTACTTC. It is translated as CASSLNAKETQYF.

The chain combines TRBV21-1 with TRBJ1-6. TRBV21-1 is a pseudogene locus. This CDR3 comprises 19 residues. In nucleotides, the CDR3 is TGTGCCAGCAGCGGGGTAGGGCGGCAATCCAAGAAACATAATTCACCCCTCCACTTT. Protein: CASSGVGRQSKKHNSPLHF.

This sequence joins TRBV5-1 and TRBJ2-7; possible D gene TRBD2, 6 bases. The CDR3 has 15 residues. Germline CDR1 SGHRS, CDR2 YFSETQ. V lost 0 bases and J 5 bases, leaving 15 bases between the germline ends. The CDR3 sequence is CASSLESGGADEQYF. The CDR3 DNA is TGCGCCAGCAGCTTGGAGTCCGGGGGTGCCGACGAGCAGTACTTC. The whole variable domain, remainder taken from reference TRBV5-1 and TRBJ2-7, is KAGVTQTPRYLIKTRGQQVTLSCSPISGHRSVSWYQQTPGQGLQFLFEYFSETQRNKGNFPGRFSGRQFSNSRSEMNVSTLELGDSALYLCASSLESGGADEQYFGPGTRLTVT.

The genes are TRBV9 and TRBJ2-7; 7 bases agree with TRBD1. V lost 3 bases to trimming and J lost 0 bases; unmatched junction nucleotides: 9. This CDR3 is 16 amino acids long. Germline assignment: CDR1 SGDLS and CDR2 YYNGEE. The CDR3 bases are TGTGCCAGCAGCGCCCACGCCGGGACAGCCTCCTACGAGCAGTACTTC. It encodes CASSAHAGTASYEQYF.

The V and J genes are TRBV4-2 and TRBJ2-5; possibly TRBD2 for D (5 bases). The CDR3 has 17 residues. Germline V gives CDR1 LGHNA, CDR2 YNFKEQ. Trimming shortened V by 1 base and J by 0 bases, and 15 bases separated the two germline ends. CDR3 nucleotides: TGTGCCAGCAGCCAAGCCTCCCAGCGGATCTACCAAGAGACCCAGTACTTC. Its protein is CASSQASQRIYQETQYF.

The chain uses TRBV6-6 and TRBJ1-5, with TRBD1 as a possible D gene (6 bases). The germline V gene has CDR1 MNHNY and CDR2 SVGAGI (reference sequence). Trimming took off 8 bases at V and 6 bases at J, with 20 bases between the two ends. The CDR3 contains 15 residues. The CDR3, as DNA: TGTGCCAGCCAAGAACAGGGCGGATCAACTCAGCCCCAGCATTTT. It is translated as CASQEQGGSTQPQHF.

The chain has TRBV19 and TRBJ2-3, with 11 bases fitting TRBD2. Germline V gene data show CDR1 as LNHDA and CDR2 as SQIVND (reference sequence). The J segment lost 6 bases and the V segment lost 5 bases, leaving 10 bases of the junction unmatched. CDR3 length: 16 residues. The chain's CDR3 is CASSPGLAGAVDTQYF. The CDR3, as DNA: TGTGCCAGTAGTCCCGGACTAGCGGGCGCCGTTGATACGCAGTATTTT.

The chain links TRBV6-4 to TRBJ2-6; D gene uncertain. Germline V gene sequence: CDR1 MRHNA, CDR2 SNTAGT. CDR3 length: 16 amino acids. V was pared by 3 bases and J by 2 bases, with 11 bases between. The CDR3 DNA follows: TGTGCCAGCAGTGAAGGCCGCTTCGCTGGGGCCAACGTCCTGACTTTC. This gives the protein CASSEGRFAGANVLTF.

This chain uses TRBV6-5 with TRBJ1-2; D is unresolved. The germline gives CDR1 MNHEY, CDR2 SVGAGI. There are 13 residues in the CDR3. Trimming cost V 2 bases and J 4 bases, with 8 bases left between them. CDR3 DNA: TGTGCCAGCAGTTACCGTCTGGGCTATGGCTACACCTTC. Amino acid sequence: CASSYRLGYGYTF.

This clonotype came up a few times. V usage is TRBV10-3 and J usage is TRBJ2-2; maybe TRBD2 (6 bases). The CDR3 consists of 13 residues. Germline-derived CDR1 and CDR2 are ENHRY and SYGVKD. V was cut by 8 bases and J by 2 bases, with 9 bases left in between. The CDR3 coding sequence is TGTGCCATCGGGGGGTCAAACACCGGGGAGCTGTTTTTT. The encoded protein is CAIGGSNTGELFF.

The chain is built from TRBV5-6 and TRBJ2-7, with D maybe TRBD2 (5 bases). Germline loops: CDR1 SGHDT, CDR2 YYEEEE. This CDR3 has 12 amino acids. Trimming took 2 bases from V and 4 from J, leaving 7 bases between them. In DNA form, the CDR3 reads TGTGCCAGCAGCTTACTAGAGTACGAGCAGTACTTC. Translating gives CASSLLEYEQYF.

The rearrangement uses TRBV7-2 and TRBJ2-5; 11 bases are shared with TRBD1. The V and J ends lost 2 bases and 6 bases, in that order; junction bases with no gene match: 5. CDR1 SGHTA and CDR2 FQGNSA come from the germline V gene. The CDR3 spans 15 residues. CDR3 coding DNA: TGTGCCAGCAGCTTACGGACAGGGGGCGAGAAGACCCAGTACTTC. This translates into CASSLRTGGEKTQYF.

This chain joins TRBV4-1 and TRBJ2-1; D gene uncertain. The CDR3 is 13 amino acids. Germline CDR1 and CDR2: MGHRA and YSYEKL. Trimming took 3 bases from V and 12 from J, leaving 15 bases between them. The CDR3 here is CASSQKTPMGQFF. Here the CDR3 DNA reads TGCGCCAGCAGCCAGAAGACTCCGATGGGGCAGTTCTTC.

V gene TRBV6-1 combines with J gene TRBJ1-1; unclear D gene. Per germline, CDR1 MNHNS and CDR2 SASEGT. The CDR3 runs to 13 residues. The V end lost 7 bases, the J end lost 1 base, and 10 bases lay between the germline ends. The CDR3 reads CASTHSRNTEAFF. The CDR3 nucleotides are TGTGCCAGCACCCATTCTAGGAACACTGAAGCTTTCTTT.

The chain joins TRBV7-3 to TRBJ1-1; 7 nucleotides match TRBD1. Germline-derived CDR1 and CDR2 are SGHTA and FQGTGA. This CDR3 has 13 residues. The CDR3 nucleotides are TGTGCGAGCGGGACAGAAATGAACACTGAAGCTTTCTTT. This gives the protein CASGTEMNTEAFF.

This clonotype was seen just once. This chain connects TRBV6-5 to TRBJ1-2, with TRBD1 as a possible D gene (6 bases). The germline gives CDR1 MNHEY, CDR2 SVGAGI. With 6 bases removed from V and 5 bases from J, the gap between germline ends came to 13 bases. This CDR3 spans 13 amino acids. CDR3 region: CASSLQGLYGYTF. CDR3 sequence (DNA): TGTGCCAGCAGCTTACAGGGACTTTATGGCTACACCTTC.